This is a list of T cell receptor beta chains from one sample in a study of cytomegalovirus exposure and HLA in healthy donors. Libraries were prepared by immunoSEQ multiplex PCR; TCRdb keeps only in-frame clonotypes and omits some of them. The profile shows roughly 120,000 clones, over 70% of them singletons. Source material: PBMCs. The receptors here all came from a woman between 40 and 55 years old in good health and CMV-seronegative. Each CDR3 is given with its conserved first and last residue. D genes are given only for firm matches. Clone size is not always given. Where it is, it says once, few, many or a class for expanded clones.

v_gene: TRBV19; abundance: .; d_gene: TRBD1; j_gene: TRBJ1-2; CDR3aa: CATSGQLYGYTF; CDR3nt: TGTGCCACATCGGGACAGCTTTATGGCTACACCTTC
v_gene: TRBV27; abundance: .; d_gene: TRBD1; j_gene: TRBJ1-5; CDR3aa: CASSLMGQGARQPQHF; CDR3nt: TGTGCCAGCAGTTTGATGGGACAGGGGGCAAGACAGCCCCAGCATTTT
v_gene: TRBV5-1; abundance: few; d_gene: TRBD1; j_gene: TRBJ2-7; CDR3aa: CASSLLPGQGYEQYF; CDR3nt: TGCGCCAGCAGCTTACTACCGGGACAGGGCTACGAGCAGTACTTC
v_gene: TRBV7-9; abundance: .; d_gene: .; j_gene: TRBJ2-7; CDR3aa: CASSLAVGGPSSYEQYF; CDR3nt: TGTGCCAGCAGCTTAGCGGTGGGGGGTCCTAGTTCCTACGAGCAGTACTTC
v_gene: TRBV7-6; abundance: many; d_gene: TRBD1; j_gene: TRBJ2-1; CDR3aa: CASSSRQGRYNEQFF; CDR3nt: TGTGCCAGCAGCTCCCGACAGGGGCGATACAATGAGCAGTTCTTC
v_gene: TRBV9; abundance: .; d_gene: TRBD1; j_gene: TRBJ2-5; CDR3aa: CASNPGQGEKETQYF; CDR3nt: TGTGCCAGCAACCCGGGACAGGGGGAGAAAGAGACCCAGTACTTC
v_gene: TRBV7-9; abundance: .; d_gene: TRBD1; j_gene: TRBJ1-2; CDR3aa: CASSLGTGTPMLGYTF; CDR3nt: TGTGCCAGCAGCTTGGGGACAGGAACCCCTATGTTGGGCTACACCTTC
v_gene: TRBV7-2; abundance: many; d_gene: TRBD1; j_gene: TRBJ1-2; CDR3aa: CASSLARGRGRDFDYGYTF; CDR3nt: TGTGCCAGCAGCTTAGCTCGGGGCAGGGGGCGAGATTTCGACTATGGCTACACCTTC
v_gene: TRBV19; abundance: .; d_gene: TRBD1; j_gene: TRBJ1-4; CDR3aa: CASRSAQGGEKLFF; CDR3nt: TGTGCCAGTAGGTCTGCGCAGGGGGGAGAAAAACTGTTTTTT
v_gene: TRBV5-6; abundance: .; d_gene: .; j_gene: TRBJ2-1; CDR3aa: CASSPGYNEQFF; CDR3nt: TGTGCCAGCAGCCCCGGGTACAATGAGCAGTTCTTC
v_gene: TRBV5-4; abundance: .; d_gene: .; j_gene: TRBJ1-2; CDR3aa: CASSLVGGSYGYTF; CDR3nt: TGTGCCAGCAGCTTGGTGGGGGGTAGCTATGGCTACACCTTC
v_gene: TRBV5-1; abundance: .; d_gene: TRBD1; j_gene: TRBJ2-5; CDR3aa: CASSRDGTGAETQYF; CDR3nt: TGCGCCAGCAGCCGAGACGGGACAGGGGCCGAGACCCAGTACTTC
v_gene: TRBV6-5; abundance: .; d_gene: .; j_gene: TRBJ1-6; CDR3aa: CASSYSADNSPLHF; CDR3nt: TGTGCCAGCAGTTACTCGGCAGATAATTCACCCCTCCACTTT
v_gene: TRBV19; abundance: .; d_gene: .; j_gene: TRBJ1-6; CDR3aa: CASRPLGQSSYNSPLHF; CDR3nt: TGTGCCAGTAGGCCGCTAGGACAGAGCTCCTATAATTCACCCCTCCACTTT
v_gene: TRBV19; abundance: .; d_gene: TRBD1; j_gene: TRBJ1-1; CDR3aa: CASSIAGTGNTEAFF; CDR3nt: TGTGCCAGTAGTATAGCCGGGACAGGGAACACTGAAGCTTTCTTT
v_gene: TRBV30; abundance: .; d_gene: .; j_gene: TRBJ1-2; CDR3aa: CAWSVRVGGYTF; CDR3nt: TGTGCCTGGAGTGTCAGGGTTGGCGGCTACACCTTC
v_gene: TRBV6-6; abundance: .; d_gene: TRBD2; j_gene: TRBJ2-2; CDR3aa: CASSYSRTSAGELFF; CDR3nt: TGTGCCAGCAGTTACTCGAGGACTAGCGCCGGGGAGCTGTTTTTT
v_gene: TRBV5-1; abundance: .; d_gene: TRBD2; j_gene: TRBJ2-7; CDR3aa: CASSSGTSRGEQYF; CDR3nt: TGCGCCAGCAGCTCTGGGACTAGCAGGGGCGAGCAGTACTTC
v_gene: TRBV28; abundance: .; d_gene: TRBD1; j_gene: TRBJ1-5; CDR3aa: CASSRADRFNQPQHF; CDR3nt: TGTGCCAGCAGTAGGGCGGACAGGTTTAATCAGCCCCAGCATTTT
v_gene: TRBV5-5; abundance: .; d_gene: .; j_gene: TRBJ1-5; CDR3aa: CASSLREGNQPQHF; CDR3nt: TGTGCCAGCAGCTTGAGGGAGGGGAATCAGCCCCAGCATTTT
v_gene: TRBV27; abundance: few; d_gene: .; j_gene: TRBJ2-3; CDR3aa: CASTPWATGQGLSTDTQYF; CDR3nt: TGTGCCAGCACCCCCTGGGCCACGGGCCAGGGACTTAGCACAGATACGCAGTATTTT
v_gene: TRBV14; abundance: .; d_gene: TRBD2; j_gene: TRBJ2-1; CDR3aa: CASSQFGGSSDEQFF; CDR3nt: TGTGCCAGCAGCCAATTTGGCGGGAGTTCGGATGAGCAGTTCTTC
v_gene: TRBV25-1; abundance: .; d_gene: TRBD1; j_gene: TRBJ2-1; CDR3aa: CASSEFFGQGANEQFF; CDR3nt: TGTGCCAGCAGTGAATTTTTTGGACAGGGGGCCAATGAGCAGTTCTTC
v_gene: TRBV5-1; abundance: once; d_gene: .; j_gene: TRBJ2-7; CDR3aa: CASSPGQKYYEQYF; CDR3nt: TGCGCCAGCAGCCCAGGACAGAAATACTACGAGCAGTACTTC
v_gene: TRBV11-3; abundance: .; d_gene: .; j_gene: TRBJ1-1; CDR3aa: CASSLLSEAFF; CDR3nt: TGTGCCAGCAGCTTACTATCTGAAGCTTTCTTT
v_gene: TRBV5-1; abundance: .; d_gene: TRBD1; j_gene: TRBJ1-2; CDR3aa: CASSLVTGGESYTF; CDR3nt: TGCGCCAGCAGCTTGGTGACAGGGGGCGAGAGCTACACCTTC
v_gene: TRBV7-6; abundance: .; d_gene: TRBD1; j_gene: TRBJ1-4; CDR3aa: CASSPRQGTNEKLFF; CDR3nt: TGTGCCAGCAGCCCGAGACAGGGAACTAATGAAAAACTGTTTTTT
v_gene: TRBV2; abundance: .; d_gene: .; j_gene: TRBJ2-2; CDR3aa: CASKIQGTGELFF; CDR3nt: TGTGCCAGCAAAATACAGGGCACCGGGGAGCTGTTTTTT
v_gene: TRBV7-2; abundance: medium-sized; d_gene: .; j_gene: TRBJ2-1; CDR3aa: CASRWGLNNEQFF; CDR3nt: TGTGCCAGCAGATGGGGACTCAACAATGAGCAGTTCTTC
v_gene: TRBV1; abundance: once; d_gene: .; j_gene: TRBJ2-3; CDR3aa: CTSSPGQGWSYTQYF; CDR3nt: TGCACCAGCAGCCCCGGACAGGGCTGGTCGTATACGCAGTATTTT
v_gene: TRBV14; abundance: .; d_gene: .; j_gene: TRBJ2-3; CDR3aa: CASSRGTYSGDTQYF; CDR3nt: TGTGCCAGCAGCCGCGGGACTTATTCAGGAGATACGCAGTATTTT
v_gene: TRBV9; abundance: .; d_gene: TRBD2; j_gene: TRBJ2-3; CDR3aa: CASSVGRGGRSDTQYF; CDR3nt: TGTGCCAGCAGCGTAGGGCGGGGCGGGAGGTCGGATACGCAGTATTTT
v_gene: TRBV4-1; abundance: .; d_gene: .; j_gene: TRBJ1-2; CDR3aa: CASSPPGGSNYGYTF; CDR3nt: TGCGCCAGCAGCCCCCCCGGGGGGTCCAACTATGGCTACACCTTC
v_gene: TRBV28; abundance: .; d_gene: .; j_gene: TRBJ1-4; CDR3aa: CASSLKGTNEKLFF; CDR3nt: TGTGCCAGCAGTTTAAAGGGGACTAATGAAAAACTGTTTTTT
v_gene: TRBV28; abundance: .; d_gene: TRBD1; j_gene: TRBJ1-5; CDR3aa: CASRQTGGRSNQPQHF; CDR3nt: TGTGCCAGCAGGCAGACAGGGGGCCGAAGCAATCAGCCCCAGCATTTT
v_gene: TRBV19; abundance: .; d_gene: .; j_gene: TRBJ2-5; CDR3aa: CASSTWTTSRETQYF; CDR3nt: TGTGCCAGTAGTACCTGGACTACCTCCCGAGAGACCCAGTACTTC
v_gene: TRBV5-1; abundance: .; d_gene: TRBD2; j_gene: TRBJ2-3; CDR3aa: CASSLTSGTTDTQYF; CDR3nt: TGCGCCAGCAGCTTGACTAGCGGGACCACAGATACGCAGTATTTT
v_gene: TRBV7-9; abundance: .; d_gene: .; j_gene: TRBJ2-7; CDR3aa: CASSVSTGSYEQYF; CDR3nt: TGTGCCAGCAGCGTATCGACAGGCTCCTACGAGCAGTACTTC
v_gene: TRBV7-9; abundance: .; d_gene: .; j_gene: TRBJ1-1; CDR3aa: CASSLQTREAFF; CDR3nt: TGTGCCAGCAGCTTACAGACCCGGGAGGCTTTCTTT
v_gene: TRBV21-1; abundance: .; d_gene: .; j_gene: TRBJ2-3; CDR3aa: CASSEGGTRRRVVDTQYF; CDR3nt: TGTGCCAGCAGCGAAGGCGGGACCAGGCGGAGGGTGGTAGATACGCAGTATTTT
v_gene: TRBV6-5; abundance: .; d_gene: TRBD2; j_gene: TRBJ2-1; CDR3aa: CASSYRTSVGEQFF; CDR3nt: TGTGCCAGCAGTTACCGAACTAGCGTAGGGGAGCAGTTCTTC
v_gene: TRBV7-9; abundance: few; d_gene: TRBD1; j_gene: TRBJ2-1; CDR3aa: CSSSLTGNEQFF; CDR3nt: TGTTCCAGCAGCTTGACAGGGAATGAGCAGTTCTTC
v_gene: TRBV5-1; abundance: few; d_gene: .; j_gene: TRBJ2-7; CDR3aa: CASSFALGAVSYEQYF; CDR3nt: TGCGCCAGCAGCTTTGCATTGGGAGCCGTCTCCTACGAGCAGTACTTC
v_gene: TRBV10-3; abundance: .; d_gene: .; j_gene: TRBJ1-3; CDR3aa: CAISESTGRGSGNTIYF; CDR3nt: TGTGCCATCAGTGAGTCGACCGGGAGAGGATCTGGAAACACCATATATTTT
v_gene: TRBV13; abundance: .; d_gene: TRBD1; j_gene: TRBJ1-6; CDR3aa: CASSSAGGQADSPLHF; CDR3nt: TGTGCCAGCAGCTCCGCAGGGGGCCAGGCGGATTCACCCCTCCACTTT
v_gene: TRBV5-8; abundance: .; d_gene: TRBD1; j_gene: TRBJ2-2; CDR3aa: CASRWDRGAGELFF; CDR3nt: TGTGCCAGCAGATGGGACAGGGGGGCCGGGGAGCTGTTTTTT
v_gene: TRBV5-5; abundance: .; d_gene: .; j_gene: TRBJ1-1; CDR3aa: CASSSQQGSNTEAFF; CDR3nt: TGTGCCAGCAGCTCCCAGCAGGGATCGAACACTGAAGCTTTCTTT
v_gene: TRBV2; abundance: .; d_gene: TRBD2; j_gene: TRBJ2-5; CDR3aa: CASTGRADQETQYF; CDR3nt: TGTGCCAGCACGGGGAGGGCCGACCAAGAGACCCAGTACTTC
v_gene: TRBV5-1; abundance: .; d_gene: TRBD1; j_gene: TRBJ1-1; CDR3aa: CASSSGTGVPEAFF; CDR3nt: TGCGCCAGCAGCTCCGGGACAGGAGTCCCTGAAGCTTTCTTT
v_gene: TRBV18; abundance: .; d_gene: TRBD2; j_gene: TRBJ2-3; CDR3aa: CASSPLMLAGGTYTQYF; CDR3nt: TGTGCCAGCTCACCTCTGATGCTAGCGGGGGGGACTTATACGCAGTATTTT
v_gene: TRBV4-1; abundance: few; d_gene: .; j_gene: TRBJ2-3; CDR3aa: CASSQGGQGYF; CDR3nt: TGCGCCAGCAGCCAAGGGGGTCAGGGGTATTTT
v_gene: TRBV9; abundance: .; d_gene: .; j_gene: TRBJ1-3; CDR3aa: CASSVAFEGWGFSGNTIYF; CDR3nt: TGTGCCAGCAGCGTAGCTTTCGAGGGTTGGGGATTCTCTGGAAACACCATATATTTT
v_gene: TRBV30; abundance: .; d_gene: .; j_gene: TRBJ1-5; CDR3aa: CAWSAGDNQPQHF; CDR3nt: TGTGCCTGGAGTGCAGGTGACAATCAGCCCCAGCATTTT
v_gene: TRBV7-8; abundance: few; d_gene: TRBD2; j_gene: TRBJ2-7; CDR3aa: CATRLAGGSYEQYF; CDR3nt: TGTGCCACCCGTCTAGCGGGGGGCTCCTACGAGCAGTACTTC